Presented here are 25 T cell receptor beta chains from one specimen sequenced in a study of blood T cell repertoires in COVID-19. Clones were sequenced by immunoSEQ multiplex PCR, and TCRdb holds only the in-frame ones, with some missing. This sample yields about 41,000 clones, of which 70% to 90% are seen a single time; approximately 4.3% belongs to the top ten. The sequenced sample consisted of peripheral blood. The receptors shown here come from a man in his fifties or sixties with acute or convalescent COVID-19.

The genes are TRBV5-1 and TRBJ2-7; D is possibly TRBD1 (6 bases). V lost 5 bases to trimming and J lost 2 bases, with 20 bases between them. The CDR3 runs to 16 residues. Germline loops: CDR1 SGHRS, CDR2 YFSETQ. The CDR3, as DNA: TGCGCCAGCAGAATCTCAGGGGATGTCTTCACCTACGAGCAGTACTTC. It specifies CASRISGDVFTYEQYF. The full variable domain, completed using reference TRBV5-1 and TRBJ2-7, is KAGVTQTPRYLIKTRGQQVTLSCSPISGHRSVSWYQQTPGQGLQFLFEYFSETQRNKGNFPGRFSGRQFSNSRSEMNVSTLELGDSALYLCASRISGDVFTYEQYFGPGTRLTVT.

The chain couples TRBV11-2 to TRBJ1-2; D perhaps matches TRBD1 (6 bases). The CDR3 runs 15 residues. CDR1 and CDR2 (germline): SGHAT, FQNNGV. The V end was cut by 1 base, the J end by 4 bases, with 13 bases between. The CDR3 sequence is CASSLVGGASYGYTF. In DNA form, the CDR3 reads TGTGCCAGCAGCTTAGTGGGGGGGGCGAGCTATGGCTACACCTTC.

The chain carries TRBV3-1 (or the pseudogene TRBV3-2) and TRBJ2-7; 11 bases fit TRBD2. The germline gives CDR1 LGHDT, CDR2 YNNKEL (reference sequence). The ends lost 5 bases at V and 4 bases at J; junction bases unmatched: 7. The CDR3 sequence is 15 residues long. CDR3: CASSSGLAGGYEQYF. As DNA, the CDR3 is TGTGCCAGCAGCTCGGGGCTAGCGGGAGGTTACGAGCAGTACTTC.

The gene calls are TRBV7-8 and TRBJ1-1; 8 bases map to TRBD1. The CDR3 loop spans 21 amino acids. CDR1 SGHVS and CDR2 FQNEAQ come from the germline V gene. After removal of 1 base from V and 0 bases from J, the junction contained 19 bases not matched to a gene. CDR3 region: CASSLGTLWGLAGGVNTEAFF. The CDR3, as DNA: TGTGCCAGCAGCTTAGGAACGTTATGGGGGTTGGCAGGGGGCGTGAACACTGAAGCTTTCTTT.

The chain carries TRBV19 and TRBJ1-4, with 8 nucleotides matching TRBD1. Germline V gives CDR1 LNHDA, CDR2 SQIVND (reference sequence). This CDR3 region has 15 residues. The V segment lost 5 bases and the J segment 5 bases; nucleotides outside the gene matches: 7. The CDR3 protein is CASSPGTGPNEKLFF. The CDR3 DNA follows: TGTGCCAGTAGTCCTGGGACAGGCCCGAATGAAAAACTGTTTTTT.

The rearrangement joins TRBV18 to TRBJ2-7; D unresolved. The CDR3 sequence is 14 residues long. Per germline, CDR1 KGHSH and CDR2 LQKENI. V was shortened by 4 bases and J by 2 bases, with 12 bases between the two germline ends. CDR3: CASSRRGSTYEQYF. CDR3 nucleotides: TGTGCCAGCTCACGTCGCGGTTCCACCTACGAGCAGTACTTC.

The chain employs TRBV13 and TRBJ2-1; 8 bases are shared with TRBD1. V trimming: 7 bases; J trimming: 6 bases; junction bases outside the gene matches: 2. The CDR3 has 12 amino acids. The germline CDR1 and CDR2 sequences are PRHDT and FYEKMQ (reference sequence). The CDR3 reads CASTQGANEQFF. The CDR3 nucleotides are TGTGCCAGCACCCAGGGGGCCAATGAGCAGTTCTTC.

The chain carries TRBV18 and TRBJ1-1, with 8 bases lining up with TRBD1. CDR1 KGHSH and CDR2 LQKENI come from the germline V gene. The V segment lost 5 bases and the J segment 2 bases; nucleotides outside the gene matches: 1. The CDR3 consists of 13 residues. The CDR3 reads CASSGQGNTEAFF. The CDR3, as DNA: TGTGCCAGCTCAGGACAGGGTAACACTGAAGCTTTCTTT.

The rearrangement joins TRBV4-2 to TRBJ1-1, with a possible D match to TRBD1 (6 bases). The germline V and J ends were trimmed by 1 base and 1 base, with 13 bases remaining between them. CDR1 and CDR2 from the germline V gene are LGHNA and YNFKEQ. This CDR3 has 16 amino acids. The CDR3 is CASSQAVMTGNTEAFF. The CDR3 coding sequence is TGTGCCAGCAGCCAAGCCGTAATGACAGGGAACACTGAAGCTTTCTTT.

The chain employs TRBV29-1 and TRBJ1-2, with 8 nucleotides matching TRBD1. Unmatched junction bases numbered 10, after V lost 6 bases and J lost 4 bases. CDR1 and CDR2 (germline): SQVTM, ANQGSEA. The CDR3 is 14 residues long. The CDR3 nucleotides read TGCAGCGTGAGGACAGGGAGTCGGAGCTATGGCTACACCTTC. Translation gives CSVRTGSRSYGYTF.

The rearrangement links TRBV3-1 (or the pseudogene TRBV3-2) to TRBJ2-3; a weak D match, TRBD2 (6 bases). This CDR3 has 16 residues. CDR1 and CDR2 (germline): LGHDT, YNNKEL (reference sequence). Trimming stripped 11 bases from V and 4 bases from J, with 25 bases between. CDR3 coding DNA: TGTGCCTCCCGTGGGTCTTTCGGGGGTAGGGCAGATACGCAGTATTTT. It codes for CASRGSFGGRADTQYF.

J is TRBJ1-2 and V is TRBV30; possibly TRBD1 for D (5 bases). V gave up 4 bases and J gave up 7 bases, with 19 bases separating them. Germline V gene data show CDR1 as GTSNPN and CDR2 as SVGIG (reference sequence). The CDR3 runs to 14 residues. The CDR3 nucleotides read TGTGCCTGGATCCGGGACTTCGAAGTAGCTGGCTACACCTTC. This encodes CAWIRDFEVAGYTF.

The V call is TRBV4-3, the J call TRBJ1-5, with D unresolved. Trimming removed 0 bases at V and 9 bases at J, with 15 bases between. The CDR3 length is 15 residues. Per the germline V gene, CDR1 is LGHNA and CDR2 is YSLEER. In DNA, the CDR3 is TGCGCCAGCAGCCAAGAGAGAGAGGCCTCCCGGCCCCAGCATTTT. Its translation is CASSQEREASRPQHF.

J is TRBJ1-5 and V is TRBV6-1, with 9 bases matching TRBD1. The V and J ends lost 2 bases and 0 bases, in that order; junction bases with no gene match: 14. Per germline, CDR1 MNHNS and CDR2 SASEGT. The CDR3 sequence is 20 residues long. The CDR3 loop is CASSELLGTGNLYSNQPQHF. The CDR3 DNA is TGTGCCAGCAGTGAACTCCTTGGGACAGGGAACCTATATAGCAATCAGCCCCAGCATTTT.

The CDR3 DNA follows: TGTGCCAGTAGTATAGTGGATGGTAGCGGGGCCCAAGAGACCCAGTACTTC. It specifies CASSIVDGSGAQETQYF. The rearrangement joins TRBV19 to TRBJ2-5, with TRBD2 matching 8 bases. The CDR3 totals 17 residues. In germline, CDR1 is LNHDA, CDR2 SQIVND (reference sequence). After removal of 1 base from V and 1 base from J, the junction contained 8 bases not matched to a gene.

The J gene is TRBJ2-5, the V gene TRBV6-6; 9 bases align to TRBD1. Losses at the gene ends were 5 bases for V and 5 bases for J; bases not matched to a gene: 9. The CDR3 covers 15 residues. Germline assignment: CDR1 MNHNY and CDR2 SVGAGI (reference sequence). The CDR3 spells CASSPRQGGGETQYF. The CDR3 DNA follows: TGTGCCAGCAGTCCTAGACAGGGGGGTGGGGAGACCCAGTACTTC.

The CDR3 nucleotides read TGTGCCAGCAGCCAAGTATGGGCCCGGGGGCCAGGGGGTCCGCGGGACACCATATATTTT. It translates to CASSQVWARGPGGPRDTIYF. The genes are TRBV4-2 and TRBJ1-3; 7 nucleotides agree with TRBD1. The CDR3 loop spans 20 amino acids. With V trimmed by 1 base and J by 8 bases, 23 bases remained unmatched. Germline V gene sequence: CDR1 LGHNA, CDR2 YNFKEQ.

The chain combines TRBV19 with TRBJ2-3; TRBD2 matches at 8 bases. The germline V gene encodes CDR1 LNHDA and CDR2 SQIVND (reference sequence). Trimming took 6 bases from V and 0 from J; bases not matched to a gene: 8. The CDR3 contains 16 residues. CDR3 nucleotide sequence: TGTGCCAGTAGATCGCCCGGGGGGGCTAGCACAGATACGCAGTATTTT. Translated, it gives CASRSPGGASTDTQYF.

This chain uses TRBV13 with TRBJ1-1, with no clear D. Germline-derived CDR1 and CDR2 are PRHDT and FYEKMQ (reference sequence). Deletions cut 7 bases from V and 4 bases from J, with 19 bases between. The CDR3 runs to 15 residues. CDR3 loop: CASTRQFMGSTEAFF. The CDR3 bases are TGTGCCAGCACCCGCCAGTTCATGGGGAGCACTGAAGCTTTCTTT.

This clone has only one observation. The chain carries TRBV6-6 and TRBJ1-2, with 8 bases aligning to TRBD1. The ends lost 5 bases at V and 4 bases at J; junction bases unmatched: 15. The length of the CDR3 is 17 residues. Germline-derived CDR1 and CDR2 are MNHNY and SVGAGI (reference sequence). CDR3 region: CASSLQGGQLHGYGYTF. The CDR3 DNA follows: TGTGCCAGCAGTCTACAGGGGGGCCAGCTTCACGGCTATGGCTACACCTTC.

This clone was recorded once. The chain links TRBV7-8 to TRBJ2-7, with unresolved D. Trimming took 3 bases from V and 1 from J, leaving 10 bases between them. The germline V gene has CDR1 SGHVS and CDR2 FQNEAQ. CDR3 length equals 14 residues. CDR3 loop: CASSFLPGSYEQYF. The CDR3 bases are TGTGCCAGCAGCTTCTTGCCCGGTTCCTACGAGCAGTACTTC.

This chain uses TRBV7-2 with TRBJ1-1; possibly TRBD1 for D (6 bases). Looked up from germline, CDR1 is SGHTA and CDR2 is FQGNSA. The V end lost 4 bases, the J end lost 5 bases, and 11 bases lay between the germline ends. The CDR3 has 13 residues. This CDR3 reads CASSWTARTEAFF. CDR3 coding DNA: TGTGCCAGCAGCTGGACAGCGAGGACTGAAGCTTTCTTT.

The DNA for the CDR3 is TGTGCCAGCAGTCTTACAGGGAACACTGAAGCTTTCTTT. Translated, it gives CASSLTGNTEAFF. The chain employs TRBV12-3 or TRBV12-4 and TRBJ1-1, with D tentatively TRBD1 (5 bases). V gave up 5 bases and J gave up 1 base, with 8 bases separating them. The CDR3 loop spans 13 amino acids.

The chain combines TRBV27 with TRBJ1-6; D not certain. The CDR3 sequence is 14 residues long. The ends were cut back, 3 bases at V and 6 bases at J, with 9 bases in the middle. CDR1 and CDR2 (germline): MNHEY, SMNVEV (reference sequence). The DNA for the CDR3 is TGTGCCAGCAGTTTTTACAGTTCTAATTCACCCCTCCACTTT. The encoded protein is CASSFYSSNSPLHF.

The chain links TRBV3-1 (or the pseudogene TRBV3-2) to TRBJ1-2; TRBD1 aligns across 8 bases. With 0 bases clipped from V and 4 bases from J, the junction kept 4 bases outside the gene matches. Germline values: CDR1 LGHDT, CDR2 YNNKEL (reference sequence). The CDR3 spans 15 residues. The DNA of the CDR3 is TGTGCCAGCAGCCAAGATCGAACAGGGGGCTATGGCTACACCTTC. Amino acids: CASSQDRTGGYGYTF.